Below are 9 T cell receptor beta chains sequenced from a single sample in a study of memory B cells and T cells in multiple sclerosis. CFSE-dim autoproliferating and CFSE-high non-proliferating T cells from unstimulated culture were sequenced separately. Cultures began with approximately 52 million CFSE-labeled PBMCs, unstimulated for roughly seven days, with replicate wells pooled. These receptors have no identified antigens. Repertoires were generated with immunoSEQ multiplex PCR, while TCRdb's copy carries only in-frame clones and drops some. Of tens of thousands of clones detected, more than 75% appear once; the ten largest clones hold approximately 2.5%. Material: PBMCs from blood kept in culture. These receptors came from a human donor with multiple sclerosis.

This chain joins TRBV7-2 and TRBJ2-7; the D gene is possibly TRBD2 (6 bases). The CDR3 loop spans 15 amino acids. Between the trimmed V and J ends, which lost 3 bases and 0 bases, there was a span of 12 bases. Germline CDR1 SGHTA, CDR2 FQGNSA. The CDR3 loop reads CASSFYRGSSYEQYF. CDR3 sequence (DNA): TGTGCCAGCAGCTTTTATCGGGGGAGCTCCTACGAGCAGTACTTC.

Only a few counts were recorded for this clone. The rearrangement links TRBV28 to TRBJ1-2; D is perhaps TRBD1 (5 bases). The ends were cut back, 5 bases at V and 8 bases at J, with 12 bases in the middle. CDR1 and CDR2 (germline): MDHEN, SYDVKM. This CDR3 contains 12 residues. The CDR3 nucleotides are TGTGCCAGCAGTCCCTTGGGGGTGGGCTACACCTTC. Translated: CASSPLGVGYTF.

The V call is TRBV30, the J call TRBJ2-5; D is tentatively TRBD1 or TRBD2 (5 bases each). Germline CDR1 reads GTSNPN; CDR2 reads SVGIG (reference sequence). CDR3 length: 12 residues. The germline V and J ends were trimmed by 0 bases and 9 bases, with 11 bases remaining between them. For the CDR3, the DNA is TGTGCCTGGAGTGTAACAGGAGGTCCCCAGTACTTC. It codes for CAWSVTGGPQYF.

As to this clone: The germline gene is not matched at one end of the junction; a read error may be the cause. V and J are TRBV28 and TRBJ1-4; D is undetermined. Germline lookup yields CDR1 MDHEN and CDR2 SYDVKM. The CDR3 has 15 amino acids. The CDR3 bases are TGTGCCAGCAGATTATTGTCAGACGGGAGGGAGAAACTGTTTTTT. Its translation: CASRLLSDGREKLFF.

CDR3 nucleotides: TGTGCCAGTAGTATAGGGAGCGGAGCGAACACCGGGGAGCTGTTTTTT. This gives the protein CASSIGSGANTGELFF. This sequence joins TRBV19 and TRBJ2-2; possibly TRBD2 for D (5 bases). The V end lost 1 base, the J end lost 0 bases, and 9 bases lay between the germline ends. The CDR3 runs to 16 residues. The germline gives CDR1 LNHDA, CDR2 SQIVND (reference sequence).

V usage is TRBV6-6 and J usage is TRBJ2-4; no reliable D call. The ends were cut back, 4 bases at V and 7 bases at J, with 20 bases in the middle. This CDR3 is built from 16 residues. Germline V CDR1 and CDR2: MNHNY, SVGAGI (reference sequence). As DNA, the CDR3 is TGTGCCAGCAGTTCGACCTCGGGCCCTCTCCTGAACATTCAGTACTTC. This sequence encodes CASSSTSGPLLNIQYF.

The J gene is TRBJ2-6, the V gene TRBV4-1, with D possibly being TRBD1 (5 bases). Looked up from germline, CDR1 is MGHRA and CDR2 is YSYEKL. CDR3 length: 16 amino acids. V was clipped by 0 bases and J by 2 bases, with 8 bases between them. The CDR3 DNA reads TGCGCCAGCAGCCAAGAGGAAGGGGCTGGGGCCAACGTCCTGACTTTC. Encoded protein: CASSQEEGAGANVLTF.

The chain has TRBV4-2 and TRBJ1-3; D may be TRBD1 (6 bases). This CDR3 has 15 amino acids. Trimming removed 5 bases at V and 2 bases at J, with 13 bases between. Germline V gives CDR1 LGHNA, CDR2 YNFKEQ. CDR3 amino acids: CASSVRQATGNTIYF. The CDR3 DNA sequence: TGTGCCAGCAGCGTACGACAGGCAACTGGAAACACCATATATTTT.

The J gene is TRBJ1-5, the V gene TRBV6-6; D perhaps matches TRBD1 (5 bases). Germline lookup yields CDR1 MNHNY and CDR2 SVGAGI (reference sequence). V lost 2 bases and J lost 5, with 13 bases in between. This CDR3 has 15 amino acids. The CDR3, as DNA: TGTGCCAGCAGTTACGGGGCAGGGAGTGATCAGCCCCAGCATTTT. Translation gives CASSYGAGSDQPQHF.